These 21 T cell receptor beta chains were sequenced from one sample in a study of T cells of healthy individuals. Via MiXCR, TCRdb re-called the 5' RACE reads, giving one row per CDR3 protein. The repertoire has around 90,000 distinct CDR3 sequences, roughly 5% of them found once; the top ten carry around 6.9%. The origin of the receptors is a female donor in good health.

This chain joins TRBV30 and TRBJ1-3; perhaps TRBD1 as D (6 bases). The CDR3 consists of 16 residues. Between the trimmed V and J ends, which lost 4 bases and 0 bases, there was a span of 16 bases. Germline CDR1 and CDR2: GTSNPN and SVGIG (reference sequence). The CDR3 sequence: CAWKDPGTNSGNTIYF. CDR3 DNA sequence: TGTGCCTGGAAAGACCCCGGGACAAACTCTGGAAACACCATATATTTT.

This clonotype came up many times. This chain uses TRBV7-6 with TRBJ2-3, with 7 nucleotides matching TRBD2. The V and J ends lost 9 bases and 4 bases, in that order; junction bases with no gene match: 4. The length of the CDR3 is 12 residues. Germline values: CDR1 SGHVS, CDR2 FNYEAQ. DNA of the CDR3: TGTGCCAGAACGGGAGGTTCAGATACGCAGTATTTT. Translation: CARTGGSDTQYF.

This clonotype occurred many times. This chain joins TRBV25-1 and TRBJ2-1; D gene unclear. V lost 5 bases and J 3 bases, leaving 11 bases between the germline ends. This CDR3 region has 14 residues. Germline CDR1 reads MGHDK; CDR2 reads SYGVNS. CDR3 sequence: CASSSEIRYNEQFF. The CDR3 nucleotides are TGTGCCAGCAGTAGTGAAATCCGCTACAATGAGCAGTTCTTC.

The sample holds many counts of this clonotype. The chain links TRBV11-2 to TRBJ2-3; 10 bases match TRBD2. From germline, CDR1 is SGHAT and CDR2 FQNNGV. Unmatched junction bases numbered 10, after V lost 5 bases and J lost 5 bases. The CDR3 covers 16 residues. CDR3 DNA sequence: TGTGCCAGCAGCCCCTTCCTAGCGGGAGCTAAAGATACGCAGTATTTT. This translates into CASSPFLAGAKDTQYF.

The sample holds many counts of this clonotype. The chain has TRBV28 and TRBJ2-1, with D unclear. CDR1 is MDHEN, CDR2 SYDVKM, per germline. V was trimmed by 3 bases and J by 4 bases, leaving 1 base between them. CDR3 length: 11 amino acids. For the CDR3, the DNA is TGTGCCAGCAGTTTGTACAATGAGCAGTTCTTC. It encodes CASSLYNEQFF.

Only a few counts were recorded for this clonotype. The chain has TRBV20-1 and TRBJ2-5; no reliable D call. Germline lookup yields CDR1 DFQATT and CDR2 SNEGSKA (reference sequence). The CDR3 length is 14 residues. Trimming took off 1 base at V and 2 bases at J, with 11 bases between the two ends. The CDR3 spells CSARVSRMQETQYF. The CDR3 DNA sequence: TGCAGTGCTAGAGTGAGCAGGATGCAAGAGACCCAGTACTTC.

This clonotype was picked up many times. The rearrangement joins TRBV12-3 or TRBV12-4 to TRBJ1-3; D gene unclear. The CDR3 consists of 14 residues. The ends were cut back, 5 bases at V and 2 bases at J, with 10 bases in the middle. DNA of the CDR3: TGTGCCAGCAGTAACCGGGTCCCTGGAAACACCATATATTTT. It is translated as CASSNRVPGNTIYF.

V usage is TRBV7-2 and J usage is TRBJ1-2; D is uncertain. Trimming took off 7 bases at V and 1 base at J, with 16 bases between the two ends. Germline V gene sequence: CDR1 SGHTA, CDR2 FQGNSA. The CDR3 runs to 15 residues. CDR3 residues: CASTFDALSNYGYTF. In nucleotides, the CDR3 is TGTGCCAGCACCTTCGACGCCCTAAGTAACTATGGCTACACCTTC.

The J gene is TRBJ2-7, the V gene TRBV29-1; TRBD1 matches 7 bases. The CDR3 is made up of 14 amino acids. Trimming took 0 bases from V and 3 from J; bases not matched to a gene: 5. Germline values: CDR1 SQVTM, CDR2 ANQGSEA. CDR3 sequence reads: CSVEEAGGYYEQYF. CDR3 DNA sequence: TGCAGCGTTGAAGAAGCAGGGGGTTACTACGAGCAGTACTTC.

V gene TRBV2 combines with J gene TRBJ2-3; 12 bases match TRBD1. Germline V gene lookup returns CDR1 SNHLY and CDR2 FYNNEI. This CDR3 is 16 amino acids long. Trimming cost V 6 bases and J 1 base; bases outside gene matches: 5. CDR3 sequence: CASRGTGGLGTDTQYF. The CDR3 region has the DNA TGTGCCAGCAGAGGGACAGGGGGCTTGGGCACAGATACGCAGTATTTT.

This clonotype showed up many times. The CDR3 nucleotides read TGTGCCAGCAGCCGCTATGCATGGGAGTCGCCGAACACCGGGGAGCTGTTTTTT. Translating gives CASSRYAWESPNTGELFF. This rearrangement joins TRBV3-1 to TRBJ2-2; possible D gene TRBD2, 5 bases. CDR3 length: 18 residues. The V end was cut by 4 bases, the J end by 0 bases, with 18 bases between. Germline CDR1 is LGHDT and CDR2 is YNNKEL (reference sequence).

This clonotype occurred many times. The V gene is TRBV6-1, the J gene TRBJ1-1; 7 bases are shared with TRBD1. V dropped 6 bases and J dropped 0; count of bases not matched to a gene: 10. CDR3 length: 16 amino acids. Germline CDR1 and CDR2: MNHNS and SASEGT. The CDR3 loop reads CASSALTGAMNTEAFF. The CDR3 nucleotides are TGTGCCAGCAGCGCTCTTACAGGGGCGATGAACACTGAAGCTTTCTTT.

This clonotype came up a few times. V is TRBV6-6 and J is TRBJ2-2, with TRBD2 identical over 9 bases. With V trimmed by 4 bases and J by 8 bases, 17 bases remained unmatched. Germline-derived CDR1 and CDR2 are MNHNY and SVGAGI (reference sequence). The CDR3 has 18 amino acids. CDR3 nucleotide sequence: TGTGCCAGCAGTTCCGACCCTCCGACTAGCGGTCACAGAGGGGAGCTGTTTTTT. Its translation is CASSSDPPTSGHRGELFF.

This clonotype was picked up many times. The chain has TRBV4-1 and TRBJ2-3, with D hard to call. The germline V gene encodes CDR1 MGHRA and CDR2 YSYEKL. The CDR3 is made up of 15 amino acids. Trimming left V 1 base short and J 1 base short, with 9 bases between. The CDR3 bases are TGCGCCAGCAGCCAAGCCCCCCGGGGCACAGATACGCAGTATTTT. This codes for CASSQAPRGTDTQYF.

This chain links TRBV30 with TRBJ2-1; D gene unclear. Germline CDR1 reads GTSNPN; CDR2 reads SVGIG (reference sequence). The CDR3 sequence is 13 residues long. Trimming took off 7 bases at V and 4 bases at J, with 14 bases between the two ends. CDR3 nucleotides: TGTGCCTTTAGACGCCTTATGTACAATGAGCAGTTCTTC. It is translated as CAFRRLMYNEQFF.

In this sample, this clonotype turned up many times. V and J are TRBV20-1 and TRBJ1-2; tentative D call: TRBD1 (5 bases). This CDR3 has 11 amino acids. Germline CDR1 is DFQATT and CDR2 is SNEGSKA (reference sequence). Between the trimmed V and J ends, which lost 3 bases and 12 bases, there was a span of 14 bases. The CDR3, as DNA: TGCAGTGCTAGGTTTGCCAGGGCGGACACCTTC. It yields the protein CSARFARADTF.

This clonotype was seen at least ten times. This rearrangement joins TRBV5-4 to TRBJ2-7; 7 nucleotides align to TRBD1. The trim removed 2 bases at V and 2 bases at J, leaving 7 bases unmatched. Germline-derived CDR1 and CDR2 are SGHNT and YYREEE (reference sequence). The CDR3 is 15 residues long. Here the CDR3 DNA reads TGTGCCAGCAGCTTACGGACAGGACCAGCCTACGAGCAGTACTTC. It codes for CASSLRTGPAYEQYF.

This clonotype was seen ten or more times. This chain connects TRBV7-2 to TRBJ1-3; the D is unclear. The germline V and J ends were trimmed by 2 bases and 1 base, with 6 bases remaining between them. The germline CDR1 and CDR2 sequences are SGHTA and FQGNSA. CDR3 length: 14 residues. The CDR3 loop is CASSLNPSGNTIYF. The CDR3, as DNA: TGTGCCAGCAGCTTAAATCCGTCTGGAAACACCATATATTTT.

This clonotype has ten or more counts. CDR3: CASSITSGRGFNEQFF. DNA of the CDR3: TGTGCCAGCAGCATTACTAGCGGGAGGGGGTTCAATGAGCAGTTCTTC. The V call is TRBV5-5, the J call TRBJ2-1, with 13 bases matching TRBD2. The CDR3 runs 16 residues. Germline CDR1 reads SGHKS; CDR2 reads YYEKEE (reference sequence). J lost 6 bases, V lost 4 bases, and 7 bases had no gene match.

This clonotype was found a few times. The gene calls are TRBV5-1 and TRBJ1-1; D is ambiguous. V lost 0 bases, J lost 0 bases, and 6 bases lay in between. Looked up from germline, CDR1 is SGHRS and CDR2 is YFSETQ. The CDR3 is 14 residues long. The CDR3, as DNA: TGCGCCAGCAGCTTGGAGACACTGAACACTGAAGCTTTCTTT. Its translation: CASSLETLNTEAFF. The whole variable domain, filled in from reference TRBV5-1 and TRBJ1-1, reads KAGVTQTPRYLIKTRGQQVTLSCSPISGHRSVSWYQQTPGQGLQFLFEYFSETQRNKGNFPGRFSGRQFSNSRSEMNVSTLELGDSALYLCASSLETLNTEAFFGQGTRLTVV.

The chain joins TRBV7-6 to TRBJ1-5, with a weak D call TRBD1 (5 bases). V was shortened by 4 bases and J by 2 bases, with 9 bases between the two germline ends. CDR3 length: 14 residues. Germline assignment: CDR1 SGHVS and CDR2 FNYEAQ. The CDR3 DNA follows: TGTGCCAGCAGCTGGGGGGATGGCAATCAGCCCCAGCATTTT. As protein: CASSWGDGNQPQHF.